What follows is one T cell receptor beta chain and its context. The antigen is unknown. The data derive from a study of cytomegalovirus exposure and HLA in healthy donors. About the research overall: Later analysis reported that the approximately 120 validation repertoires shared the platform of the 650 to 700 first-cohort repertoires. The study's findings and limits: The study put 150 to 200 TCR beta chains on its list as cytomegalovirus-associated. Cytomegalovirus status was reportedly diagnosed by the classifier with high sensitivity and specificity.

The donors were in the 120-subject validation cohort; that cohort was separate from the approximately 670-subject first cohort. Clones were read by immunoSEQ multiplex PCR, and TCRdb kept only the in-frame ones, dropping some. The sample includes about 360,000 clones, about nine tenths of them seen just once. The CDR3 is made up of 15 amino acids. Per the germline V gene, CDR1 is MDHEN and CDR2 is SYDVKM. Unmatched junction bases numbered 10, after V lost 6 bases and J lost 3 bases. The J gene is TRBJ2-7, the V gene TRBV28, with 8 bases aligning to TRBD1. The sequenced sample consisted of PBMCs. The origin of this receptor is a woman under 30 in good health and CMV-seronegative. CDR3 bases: TGTGCCAGCAGATCCCAGACAGGGGTCCACTACGAGCAGTACTTC. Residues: CASRSQTGVHYEQYF.